What follows are 29 T cell receptor beta chains derived from one specimen sequenced in a study of control samples from healthy donors and cancer patients. TCRdb keeps only in-frame clones here, not all; method: immunoSEQ multiplex PCR. The sample holds roughly 120,000 clones, roughly 94% seen once. Material: blood. These TCRs come from a man under 40 in good health.

The J gene is TRBJ2-5, the V gene TRBV18, with a weak D call TRBD1 (5 bases). Trimming took off 4 bases at V and 4 bases at J, with 16 bases between the two ends. This CDR3 is 15 amino acids long. Germline V gene sequence: CDR1 KGHSH, CDR2 LQKENI. The CDR3 DNA is TGTGCCAGCTCACGCTCTGGAACAGGACGAGAGACCCAGTACTTC. The encoded protein is CASSRSGTGRETQYF.

The chain joins TRBV13 to TRBJ1-3, with D maybe TRBD1 (5 bases). Germline CDR1 PRHDT, CDR2 FYEKMQ (reference sequence). V dropped 5 bases and J dropped 4 bases, with 15 bases sitting between them. This CDR3 is built from 15 residues. The CDR3 DNA reads as TGTGCCAGCAGCGGAGGGACGGGCAAGGGAAACACCATATATTTT. The encoded protein is CASSGGTGKGNTIYF. Full variable domain (remainder filled in from reference TRBV13 and TRBJ1-3): AAGVIQSPRHLIKEKRETATLKCYPIPRHDTVYWYQQGPGQDPQFLISFYEKMQSDKGSIPDRFSAQQFSDYHSELNMSSLELGDSALYFCASSGGTGKGNTIYFGEGSWLTVV.

The chain uses TRBV2 and TRBJ1-4, with D uncertain. Germline assignment: CDR1 SNHLY and CDR2 FYNNEI. Trimming removed 6 bases from V and 4 bases from J, with 15 bases in between. The CDR3 covers 15 residues. CDR3 nucleotide sequence: TGTGCCAGCAGCCTGGCCCCTGATCTTAATGAAAAACTGTTTTTT. It specifies CASSLAPDLNEKLFF.

The chain joins TRBV9 to TRBJ2-2, with 7 bases matching TRBD2. The CDR3 covers 16 residues. Trimming took 0 bases from V and 4 from J; bases not matched to a gene: 6. Germline CDR1 and CDR2: SGDLS and YYNGEE. The CDR3 bases are TGTGCCAGCAGCGTAGAAGGCGGGGGTGGCACCGGGGAGCTGTTTTTT. As protein: CASSVEGGGGTGELFF.

The rearrangement uses TRBV28 and TRBJ2-1; D may be TRBD1 or TRBD2 (5 bases each). V lost 3 bases to trimming and J lost 3 bases, with 15 bases between them. Germline V lookup: CDR1 MDHEN, CDR2 SYDVKM. This CDR3 has 16 amino acids. The CDR3 loop reads CASSLSRRGHYNEQFF. The CDR3 region has the DNA TGTGCCAGCAGTTTGTCGCGTCGGGGCCACTACAATGAGCAGTTCTTC.

J is TRBJ1-5 and V is TRBV2, with D possibly TRBD1 on 5 matching bases. Germline V lookup: CDR1 SNHLY, CDR2 FYNNEI. V lost 4 bases and J lost 5, with 9 bases in between. The CDR3 is 13 amino acids. The CDR3 bases are TGTGCCAGCAGTGGGGGCCGGGATCAGCCCCAGCATTTT. Protein sequence: CASSGGRDQPQHF.

The J gene is TRBJ1-1, the V gene TRBV6-2 or TRBV6-3; D not resolved. Between the trimmed V and J ends, which lost 0 bases and 3 bases, there was a span of 11 bases. Germline loops: CDR1 MNHEY, CDR2 SVGEGT. The CDR3 contains 15 residues. The CDR3 DNA follows: TGTGCCAGCAGTTACTCAGGGTGGACGGACACTGAAGCTTTCTTT. Translating it yields CASSYSGWTDTEAFF.

The V gene is TRBV6-5, the J gene TRBJ1-1, with TRBD1 matching over 7 bases. The CDR3 contains 13 residues. Germline CDR1 and CDR2: MNHEY and SVGAGI. J was trimmed by 6 bases and V by 6 bases; bases with no gene match: 7. This CDR3 is CASSPSGGAEAFF. The CDR3 DNA reads TGTGCCAGCAGCCCGTCAGGGGGTGCTGAAGCTTTCTTT.

CDR3 sequence: CASSSWTASYEQYF. Here the CDR3 DNA reads TGTGCCAGCAGTTCATGGACAGCCTCATACGAGCAGTACTTC. The chain combines TRBV6-2 or TRBV6-3 with TRBJ2-7; a possible D gene is TRBD1 (6 bases). This CDR3 has 14 amino acids. Germline V gene lookup returns CDR1 MNHEY and CDR2 SVGEGT. V lost 4 bases and J lost 4, with 14 bases in between.

In this sample, this clone turned up once. This chain connects TRBV28 to TRBJ1-1; D ambiguous. Germline V gene data show CDR1 as MDHEN and CDR2 as SYDVKM. The CDR3 contains 19 residues. V was cut by 1 base and J by 3 bases, with 24 bases left in between. CDR3 bases: TGTGCCAGCAGTTTATCCCAGCGAGGCGGAAAACGGAGGGACACTGAAGCTTTCTTT. It translates to CASSLSQRGGKRRDTEAFF. The full variable domain, rest sourced from reference TRBV28 and TRBJ1-1, is DVKVTQSSRYLVKRTGEKVFLECVQDMDHENMFWYRQDPGLGLRLIYFSYDVKMKEKGDIPEGYSVSREKKERFSLILESASTNQTSMYLCASSLSQRGGKRRDTEAFFGQGTRLTVV.

CDR3 sequence (DNA): TGTGCCAGTAGTATTACAGCCTCCTACGAGCAGTACTTC. This encodes CASSITASYEQYF. This chain connects TRBV19 to TRBJ2-7, with D hard to call. Germline CDR1 reads LNHDA; CDR2 reads SQIVND (reference sequence). The CDR3 extends over 13 amino acids. The V end lost 3 bases, the J end lost 0 bases, and 6 bases lay between the germline ends. Drawing the rest from reference TRBV19 and TRBJ2-7, the complete variable domain is DGGITQSPKYLFRKEGQNVTLSCEQNLNHDAMYWYRQDPGQGLRLIYYSQIVNDFQKGDIAEGYSVSREKKESFPLTVTSAQKNPTAFYLCASSITASYEQYFGPGTRLTVT.

The J gene is TRBJ1-4, the V gene TRBV28, with 9 bases aligning to TRBD1. The ends lost 2 bases at V and 8 bases at J; junction bases unmatched: 6. From germline, CDR1 is MDHEN and CDR2 SYDVKM. The CDR3 sequence is 15 residues long. CDR3 DNA sequence: TGTGCCAGCAGTTTACCAACAGGGGGCGGGGAAAAACTGTTTTTT. Amino acid sequence: CASSLPTGGGEKLFF.

The chain carries TRBV11-2 and TRBJ2-2, with 8 nucleotides matching TRBD1. The CDR3 sequence is 16 residues long. The germline CDR1 and CDR2 sequences are SGHAT and FQNNGV. J lost 5 bases, V lost 4 bases, and 9 bases had no gene match. CDR3 nucleotide sequence: TGTGCCAGCAGCTCCTTGAAAGGACAGGGAACCGGGGAGCTGTTTTTT. Translating it yields CASSSLKGQGTGELFF.

V usage is TRBV11-2 and J usage is TRBJ1-5, with D perhaps TRBD1 (5 bases). V lost 4 bases to trimming and J lost 2 bases, with 12 bases between them. Germline V gene data show CDR1 as SGHAT and CDR2 as FQNNGV. The CDR3 covers 15 residues. The CDR3 DNA reads as TGTGCCAGCAGCTACGGCCGGGGGGGCAATCAGCCCCAGCATTTT. This codes for CASSYGRGGNQPQHF.

This chain connects TRBV6-2 or TRBV6-3 to TRBJ1-3; no clear D. Germline V gene data show CDR1 as MNHEY and CDR2 as SVGEGT. This CDR3 has 13 amino acids. The germline V and J ends were trimmed by 6 bases and 7 bases, with 13 bases remaining between them. The CDR3 nucleotides are TGTGCCAGCAGCCCTACTAAAGACAACACCATATATTTT. Translated, it gives CASSPTKDNTIYF.

This clone is a singleton in its sample. This chain joins TRBV30 and TRBJ1-1, with D maybe TRBD1 (5 bases). The V end was cut by 2 bases, the J end by 4 bases, with 14 bases between. The CDR3 runs to 14 residues. The germline CDR1 and CDR2 sequences are GTSNPN and SVGIG (reference sequence). The CDR3 nucleotides read TGTGCCTGGAGTCAAGGGGTCGTCGGCACTGAAGCTTTCTTT. It translates to CAWSQGVVGTEAFF.

This clone was seen only once. The V call is TRBV2, the J call TRBJ1-6; possibly TRBD1 for D (5 bases). Looked up from germline, CDR1 is SNHLY and CDR2 is FYNNEI. This CDR3 comprises 16 residues. The V end lost 5 bases, the J end lost 2 bases, and 13 bases lay between the germline ends. The CDR3: CASSPRGDPYNSPLHF. For the CDR3, the DNA is TGTGCCAGCAGTCCCCGGGGGGACCCCTATAATTCACCCCTCCACTTT. Combining the CDR3 with reference TRBV2 and TRBJ1-6 gives the whole variable domain EPEVTQTPSHQVTQMGQEVILRCVPISNHLYFYWYRQILGQKVEFLVSFYNNEISEKSEIFDDQFSVERPDGSNFTLKIRSTKLEDSAMYFCASSPRGDPYNSPLHFGNGTRLTVT.

This chain joins TRBV16 and TRBJ2-6; the match to TRBD1 covers 8 bases. The CDR3 loop spans 17 amino acids. CDR1 and CDR2 from the germline V gene are KGHSY and FQNENV. Trimming at V came to 5 bases and at J to 2 bases, leaving 8 bases not matched to a gene. CDR3 DNA: TGTGCCAGCAGCTTCAGGACAGGGCCGGCTGGGGCCAACGTCCTGACTTTC. Protein: CASSFRTGPAGANVLTF.

The genes are TRBV7-3 and TRBJ2-3; 11 bases align to TRBD2. With 5 bases clipped from V and 2 bases from J, the junction kept 9 bases outside the gene matches. This CDR3 spans 17 amino acids. Germline V gives CDR1 SGHTA, CDR2 FQGTGA. This CDR3 reads CASSQNRLAGSTDTQYF. CDR3 in DNA: TGTGCCAGCAGCCAGAACCGACTAGCGGGGTCCACAGATACGCAGTATTTT.

The chain is built from TRBV30 and TRBJ1-5, with D unresolved. The CDR3 has 14 residues. CDR1 is GTSNPN and CDR2 is SVGIG in the germline V gene (reference sequence). Trimming took off 4 bases at V and 2 bases at J, with 12 bases between the two ends. In nucleotides, the CDR3 is TGTGCCTGGACGGCCCAACTGGGCAATCAGCCCCAGCATTTT. Protein sequence: CAWTAQLGNQPQHF. The full variable domain, completed using reference TRBV30 and TRBJ1-5, is SQTIHQWPATLVQPVGSPLSLECTVEGTSNPNLYWYRQAAGRGLQLLFYSVGIGQISSEVPQNLSASRPQDRQFILSSKKLLLSDSGFYLCAWTAQLGNQPQHFGDGTRLSIL.

This sequence joins TRBV10-1 and TRBJ1-1; no reliable D call. The CDR3 has 11 amino acids. Trimming took off 3 bases at V and 5 bases at J, with 4 bases between the two ends. CDR1 is WNHNN and CDR2 is SYGVQD in the germline V gene (reference sequence). The CDR3 loop is CASSDGTEAFF. In nucleotides, the CDR3 is TGCGCCAGCAGTGATGGGACTGAAGCTTTCTTT.

V and J are TRBV9 and TRBJ2-3, with 11 positions matching TRBD2. Germline V lookup: CDR1 SGDLS, CDR2 YYNGEE. The CDR3 is 17 amino acids. V shed 0 bases, J shed 1 base, and the junction held 4 bases outside the gene matches. CDR3: CASSVAQTSGGTDTQYF. The CDR3 DNA reads as TGTGCCAGCAGCGTAGCACAGACTAGCGGGGGCACAGATACGCAGTATTTT.

This chain uses TRBV28 with TRBJ2-1, with TRBD2 identical over 9 bases. Germline V lookup: CDR1 MDHEN, CDR2 SYDVKM. J lost 2 bases, V lost 6 bases, and 8 bases had no gene match. This CDR3 contains 16 residues. As DNA, the CDR3 is TGTGCCAGCAGATTCTTGCCTAGCGGGACCTACAATGAGCAGTTCTTC. This encodes CASRFLPSGTYNEQFF.

J is TRBJ2-2 and V is TRBV7-9; TRBD1 might be the D (5 bases). The germline gives CDR1 SEHNR, CDR2 FQNEAQ (reference sequence). V gave up 0 bases and J gave up 4 bases, with 9 bases separating them. The length of the CDR3 is 15 residues. The CDR3 sequence is CASSLAGRSTGELFF. CDR3 bases: TGTGCCAGCAGCTTAGCGGGGCGGTCCACCGGGGAGCTGTTTTTT.

V usage is TRBV9 and J usage is TRBJ1-2; a possible D gene is TRBD1 (6 bases). V was shortened by 0 bases and J by 6 bases, with 12 bases between the two germline ends. The CDR3 contains 14 residues. The germline V gene encodes CDR1 SGDLS and CDR2 YYNGEE. This chain's CDR3 is CASSVEGGRNGYTF. Written as DNA, the CDR3 is TGTGCCAGCAGCGTAGAAGGGGGTCGGAATGGCTACACCTTC.

CDR3 bases: TGTGCCAGCAGTTTGGCCCGGGACAGACAAGCCCCCGGAAACACCATATATTTT. Translation: CASSLARDRQAPGNTIYF. This chain joins TRBV28 and TRBJ1-3; 7 bases are a match to TRBD1. J was trimmed by 4 bases and V by 3 bases; bases with no gene match: 15. This CDR3 has 18 amino acids. Germline CDR1 is MDHEN and CDR2 is SYDVKM.

CDR3 protein: CASSGPAGLEETQYF. CDR3 in DNA: TGTGCCAGCAGTGGACCAGCGGGCCTCGAAGAGACCCAGTACTTC. The chain joins TRBV2 to TRBJ2-5; TRBD2 is a possible D gene (6 bases). The V and J ends lost 4 bases and 3 bases respectively, with 15 bases between them. The CDR3 loop spans 15 amino acids. CDR1 and CDR2 (germline): SNHLY, FYNNEI. The whole variable domain, remainder taken from reference TRBV2 and TRBJ2-5, is EPEVTQTPSHQVTQMGQEVILRCVPISNHLYFYWYRQILGQKVEFLVSFYNNEISEKSEIFDDQFSVERPDGSNFTLKIRSTKLEDSAMYFCASSGPAGLEETQYFGPGTRLLVL.

This chain uses TRBV7-2 with TRBJ1-2; 9 positions match TRBD1. The CDR3 sequence is 16 residues long. V dropped 2 bases and J dropped 1; count of bases not matched to a gene: 5. Per the germline V gene, CDR1 is SGHTA and CDR2 is FQGNSA. CDR3 loop: CASSLTGTGINYGYTF. The CDR3 region has the DNA TGTGCCAGCAGCTTAACCGGGACAGGGATTAACTATGGCTACACCTTC.

The V call is TRBV7-6, the J call TRBJ1-1, with 7 bases fitting TRBD1. The germline gives CDR1 SGHVS, CDR2 FNYEAQ. The CDR3 runs 14 residues. Trimming removed 0 bases from V and 7 bases from J; junction bases left unmatched: 5. The CDR3 DNA follows: TGTGCCAGCAGCTTAGCGCCAGGGGGGGTTGAAGCTTTCTTT. Its translation: CASSLAPGGVEAFF. The whole variable domain, remainder taken from reference TRBV7-6 and TRBJ1-1, is GAGVSQSPRYKVTKRGQDVALRCDPISGHVSLYWYRQALGQGPEFLTYFNYEAQQDKSGLPNDRFSAERPEGSISTLTIQRTEQRDSAMYRCASSLAPGGVEAFFGQGTRLTVV.